A single sample gave rise to the 10 T cell receptor beta chains below, sequenced in a study of blood T cells in healthy people across ages. The second PCR ran 7 to 11 cycles with a sample-barcoded 5' primer and J-beta primers. In TCRdb, the 5' RACE reads were re-called with MiXCR into one record per CDR3 protein. This sample yields almost 1 million distinct CDR3 sequences, of which roughly half are seen a single time; about a fifth belongs to the top ten. The sequencing sample was made of blood. The origin of the receptors is a woman aged 55-70 years in good health.

The chain couples TRBV12-3 or TRBV12-4 to TRBJ2-3; D might be TRBD2 (6 bases). This CDR3 is built from 19 residues. Trimming removed 7 bases at V and 1 base at J, with 27 bases between. The CDR3 sequence: CASTALGTFLPAGTDTQYF. Written as DNA, the CDR3 is TGTGCCAGCACCGCCCTCGGGACTTTCCTTCCGGCGGGCACAGATACGCAGTATTTT.

This clonotype came up a few times. This chain uses TRBV4-1 with TRBJ2-5; 9 bases fit TRBD2. Germline V CDR1 and CDR2: MGHRA, YSYEKL. The CDR3 is 17 amino acids. V lost 3 bases and J lost 5; bases outside the gene matches: 13. The CDR3 DNA reads as TGCGCCAGCAGCCATATACCATCGGGACTAGCTAGGGAGACCCAGTACTTC. It codes for CASSHIPSGLARETQYF.

The rearrangement uses TRBV6-2 or TRBV6-3 and TRBJ2-7, with a tentative D call TRBD1 (7 bases). V was trimmed by 2 bases and J by 5 bases, leaving 13 bases between them. This CDR3 region has 14 residues. From germline, CDR1 is MNHEY and CDR2 SVGEGT. The CDR3 DNA is TGTGCCAGCAGTTACGCGGGGACAGAGGACGAGCAGTACTTC. Encoded protein: CASSYAGTEDEQYF.

J is TRBJ2-5 and V is TRBV7-2; the D gene is possibly TRBD2 (6 bases). The CDR3 length is 16 residues. Germline V CDR1 and CDR2: SGHTA, FQGNSA. Trimming removed 5 bases at V and 4 bases at J, with 20 bases between. CDR3 residues: CASSLSWQGGRETQYF. CDR3 coding DNA: TGTGCCAGCAGCCTCTCGTGGCAGGGAGGAAGAGAGACCCAGTACTTC.

The chain couples TRBV7-9 to TRBJ2-7; D remains ambiguous. This CDR3 has 13 amino acids. Germline loops: CDR1 SEHNR, CDR2 FQNEAQ (reference sequence). The ends were cut back, 4 bases at V and 6 bases at J, with 13 bases in the middle. The CDR3 nucleotides are TGTGCCAGCAGCTCCCCGGTAGAAATCGAGCAGTACTTC. It specifies CASSSPVEIEQYF.

This chain joins TRBV24-1 and TRBJ1-2; D gene unclear. This CDR3 comprises 13 residues. The ends were cut back, 6 bases at V and 3 bases at J, with 10 bases in the middle. Germline-derived CDR1 and CDR2 are KGHDR and SFDVKD. The CDR3 nucleotides are TGTGCCACCAGTTCTGGGGAGTACTATGGCTACACCTTC. Translated, it gives CATSSGEYYGYTF.

V is TRBV6-2 or TRBV6-3 and J is TRBJ2-5; 8 bases match TRBD1. The CDR3 is 17 amino acids. The V gene's germline CDR1 is MNHEY and CDR2 SVGEGT. V shed 3 bases and J 0 bases; nucleotides not matched to a gene: 9. The chain's CDR3 is CASSYNPGGADQETQYF. The CDR3, as DNA: TGTGCCAGCAGTTATAATCCAGGGGGCGCCGACCAAGAGACCCAGTACTTC.

This chain links TRBV11-2 with TRBJ2-1; possible D gene TRBD2, 5 bases. The J call could be wrong; TRBJ2-7 is a better fit for the DNA end. Per germline, CDR1 SGHAT and CDR2 FQNNGV. CDR3 size: 15 residues. The CDR3 here is CASSTLASSYNEQYF. The CDR3 DNA sequence: TGTGCCAGCAGCACTCTAGCCAGCTCCTACAATGAGCAGTACTTC.

This clonotype has only one observation. The chain uses TRBV28 and TRBJ2-7; perhaps TRBD1 as D (6 bases). CDR1 is MDHEN and CDR2 is SYDVKM in the germline V gene. The CDR3 runs 14 residues. The V end lost 1 base, the J end lost 12 bases, and 19 bases lay between the germline ends. CDR3 DNA sequence: TGTGCCAGCAGTTTATATAACGAACAGGGCGAAGGGTACTTC. Translated, it gives CASSLYNEQGEGYF.

The CDR3 here is CASSLALLADSYNEQFF. In DNA, the CDR3 is TGTGCCAGCAGCTTAGCCCTACTAGCGGACTCCTACAATGAGCAGTTCTTC. V usage is TRBV7-2 and J usage is TRBJ2-1; 8 bases match TRBD2. Germline V gene data show CDR1 as SGHTA and CDR2 as FQGNSA. The junction had 4 bases not matched to a gene; V was cut back by 0 bases and J by 0 bases. This CDR3 is built from 17 residues.